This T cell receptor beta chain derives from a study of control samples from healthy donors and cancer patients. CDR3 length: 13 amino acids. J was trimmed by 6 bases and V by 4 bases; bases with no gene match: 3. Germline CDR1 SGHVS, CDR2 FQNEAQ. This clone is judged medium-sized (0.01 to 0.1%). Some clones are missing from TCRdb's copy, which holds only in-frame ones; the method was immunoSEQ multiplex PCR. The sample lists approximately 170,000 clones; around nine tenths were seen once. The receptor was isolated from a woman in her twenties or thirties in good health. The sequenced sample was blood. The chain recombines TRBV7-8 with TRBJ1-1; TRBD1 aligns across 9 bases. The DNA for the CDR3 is TGTGCCAGCAGCTCTACAGGGGGCGCTGAAGCTTTCTTT. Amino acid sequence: CASSSTGGAEAFF.